A single T cell receptor (beta chain) is shown here with its context. Evenly divided among several immunoSEQ plates was the genomic DNA of each subset. Methods used by the authors: There were no quality scores in the junction-only immunoSEQ sequences, so filtering differed. The data were produced by immunoSEQ multiplex PCR, yet TCRdb's version contains in-frame clones alone and is incomplete. V and J calls and clone size are those listed in that table; D and trimming were worked out from the DNA. The data hold approximately 500,000 clones, with roughly 80% observed a single time. The data stem from a study of shared clonotypes between healthy human individuals. The overall study: Sampling drew on donors who were a couple of women and three men aged 18 to 49.

CDR3 length equals 12 residues. Germline loops: CDR1 MDHEN, CDR2 SYDVKM. V lost 8 bases to trimming and J lost 6 bases, with 14 bases between them. This chain links TRBV28 with TRBJ2-7; D remains unclear. The receptor's source is a woman aged 40 to 50 in good health. Some clones in this sample may be carry-over from other donors' samples. The sequencing sample was made of PBMCs. The CDR3 region has the DNA TGTGCCAGCCTCGAAACTACGGGCGAGCAGTACTTC. Protein sequence: CASLETTGEQYF.